This is a list of T cell receptor beta chains from one sample in a study of blood T cell repertoires in COVID-19. Data came from immunoSEQ multiplex PCR; TCRdb stores just in-frame clones and leaves some out. The sample has around 130,000 clones, 80% to 90% seen once. Sequencing used peripheral blood. The source of these receptors is a man aged 50-60 years with active or convalescent COVID-19. Both conserved end residues are part of each CDR3. Each record gives: V gene, D gene, J gene, clone size, CDR3 DNA, CDR3 protein. D genes are given only for firm matches. The listing skips clone size in some rows; elsewhere it reads once, few, many or a size class.

V: TRBV5-4; D: -; J: TRBJ2-5; size: -; DNA: TGTGCCAGCAGCTTGAGCGGAGGTGTCGTGGAGACCCAGTACTTC; CDR3: CASSLSGGVVETQYF
V: TRBV27; D: TRBD2; J: TRBJ2-7; size: -; DNA: TGTGCCAGCAGTCCGGCGGGAGGAACCTACGAGCAGTACTTC; CDR3: CASSPAGGTYEQYF
V: TRBV28; D: TRBD2; J: TRBJ2-7; size: once; DNA: TGTGCCAGCAATCTAGCGGGGGGTTCCTACGAGCAGTACTTC; CDR3: CASNLAGGSYEQYF
V: TRBV10-3; D: -; J: TRBJ1-6; size: -; DNA: TGTGCCATCAACAGGGACAAAGCTTCACCCCTCCACTTT; CDR3: CAINRDKASPLHF
V: TRBV19; D: -; J: TRBJ1-1; size: -; DNA: TGTGCCAGTAGTATAGATCCAACATCCAGGGGCTCATTCGCTGAAGCTTTCTTT; CDR3: CASSIDPTSRGSFAEAFF
V: TRBV28; D: -; J: TRBJ2-7; size: -; DNA: TGTGCCAGCAGGTCCCTGTTTGCCTACGAGCAGTACTTC; CDR3: CASRSLFAYEQYF
V: TRBV23-1; D: -; J: TRBJ2-5; size: -; DNA: TGCGCCAGCACCCCCCCGGAGAGGCCGTCGGCAGAGACCCAGTACTTC; CDR3: CASTPPERPSAETQYF
V: TRBV28; D: TRBD2; J: TRBJ2-1; size: -; DNA: TGTGCCAGCAGTCCCTCCGGGACTAGCGGGCGGAGGAATGAGCAGTTCTTC; CDR3: CASSPSGTSGRRNEQFF
V: TRBV6-5; D: -; J: TRBJ2-7; size: -; DNA: TGTGCCAGCAGTTACCTAAACAGGTACGAGCAGTACTTC; CDR3: CASSYLNRYEQYF
V: TRBV11-2; D: -; J: TRBJ2-1; size: -; DNA: TGTGCCAGCAGAAGTGGGAGCTCCTACAATGAGCAGTTCTTC; CDR3: CASRSGSSYNEQFF
V: TRBV29-1; D: TRBD1; J: TRBJ1-4; size: -; DNA: TGCAGCGCCCGGCTAAGGACAGGCTTTACAGACTCTGAAAAACTGTTTTTT; CDR3: CSARLRTGFTDSEKLFF
V: TRBV19; D: -; J: TRBJ1-3; size: once; DNA: TGTGCCAGTAGACCTCAGGGTTCTGGAAACACCATATATTTT; CDR3: CASRPQGSGNTIYF
V: TRBV7-8; D: -; J: TRBJ2-7; size: -; DNA: TGTGCCAGCAGCTCGCGCCCAAACACAACGGGAAAGAGGGACTACGAGCAGTACTTC; CDR3: CASSSRPNTTGKRDYEQYF
V: TRBV6-4; D: -; J: TRBJ1-5; size: -; DNA: TGTGCCAGCAGTGACTACAGGGCAGTCCAGCCCCAGCATTTT; CDR3: CASSDYRAVQPQHF
V: TRBV3-1/TRBV3-2; D: -; J: TRBJ1-1; size: -; DNA: TGTGCCAGCAGCCAAGATGTGGGGGCCCACACTGAAGCTTTCTTT; CDR3: CASSQDVGAHTEAFF
V: TRBV20-1; D: -; J: TRBJ2-7; size: -; DNA: TGCAGTGCTAGTCCGCACCGGGACACCCTCCGAGAGCAGTACTTC; CDR3: CSASPHRDTLREQYF
V: TRBV6-2/TRBV6-3; D: TRBD1; J: TRBJ2-6; size: -; DNA: TGTGCCAGCAGTAAGAGGGGACAGGGTTTTTCTGGGGCCAACGTCCTGACTTTC; CDR3: CASSKRGQGFSGANVLTF
V: TRBV7-6; D: TRBD2; J: TRBJ2-7; size: -; DNA: TGTGCCAGCAGCGGGACTAGCGGGGGCCGCTACGAGCAGTACTTC; CDR3: CASSGTSGGRYEQYF
V: TRBV28; D: -; J: TRBJ1-2; size: -; DNA: TGTGCCAGCAGTGGTTCGCAGGTTTATGGCTACACCTTC; CDR3: CASSGSQVYGYTF
V: TRBV29-1; D: TRBD2; J: TRBJ2-3; size: -; DNA: TGCAGCGTTGGGGCTAGCGGTTCTAGCACAGATACGCAGTATTTT; CDR3: CSVGASGSSTDTQYF
V: TRBV28; D: -; J: TRBJ2-7; size: few; DNA: TGTGCCAGCAGTTTAGGACAGCTGCCGGAGCAGTACTTC; CDR3: CASSLGQLPEQYF
V: TRBV12-5; D: TRBD1; J: TRBJ1-5; size: -; DNA: TGTGCTAGTGGTTTGATGCAGGGGGCTTTTCAGCCCCAGCATTTT; CDR3: CASGLMQGAFQPQHF
V: TRBV2; D: -; J: TRBJ1-1; size: -; DNA: TGTGCCAGCAGTGGACAAGTTGAAGCTTTCTTT; CDR3: CASSGQVEAFF
V: TRBV5-1; D: TRBD1; J: TRBJ2-7; size: -; DNA: TGCGCCAGCAGCCCGACACAGGGGAAGTACGAGCAGTACTTC; CDR3: CASSPTQGKYEQYF
V: TRBV19; D: -; J: TRBJ2-1; size: once; DNA: TGTGCCAGTAGTTCCTACGACGGGTACAATGAGCAGTTCTTC; CDR3: CASSSYDGYNEQFF
V: TRBV5-4; D: TRBD2; J: TRBJ2-1; size: -; DNA: TGTGCCAGCAGCGGCGCCGTGCTAGCGGACTCCTACAATGAGCAGTTCTTC; CDR3: CASSGAVLADSYNEQFF
V: TRBV20-1; D: -; J: TRBJ1-2; size: -; DNA: TGCAGTGCTCCGTCCCCCGATGGCTACACCTTC; CDR3: CSAPSPDGYTF
V: TRBV11-2; D: -; J: TRBJ1-3; size: -; DNA: TGTGCCAGCAGCTCACGTCTAGTTGGAAACACCATATATTTT; CDR3: CASSSRLVGNTIYF
V: TRBV10-3; D: TRBD1; J: TRBJ1-6; size: -; DNA: TGTGCCATCAGTGAGTGGCAGGGGGCAACCTATAATTCACCCCTCCACTTT; CDR3: CAISEWQGATYNSPLHF
V: TRBV10-1; D: -; J: TRBJ2-1; size: -; DNA: TGCGCCAGCAGAGAGACAACAACTAGTGAGCAGTTCTTC; CDR3: CASRETTTSEQFF
V: TRBV9; D: -; J: TRBJ2-3; size: -; DNA: TGTGCCAGCAGCGTAGTGGCTAGTGGCACAGATACGCAGTATTTT; CDR3: CASSVVASGTDTQYF
V: TRBV4-1; D: TRBD1; J: TRBJ2-5; size: -; DNA: TGCGCCAGCAGCCAAGGGGACAGGGACCAAGAGACCCAGTACTTC; CDR3: CASSQGDRDQETQYF
V: TRBV25-1; D: -; J: TRBJ2-7; size: -; DNA: TGTGCCAGCAGTGAACCGACAGGCTCCGGTCGCTACGAGCAGTACTTC; CDR3: CASSEPTGSGRYEQYF
V: TRBV7-2; D: -; J: TRBJ1-2; size: -; DNA: TGTGCCAGCAGCTTAGATACAGGCGTCCACTATGGCTACACCTTC; CDR3: CASSLDTGVHYGYTF
V: TRBV7-2; D: TRBD2; J: TRBJ2-2; size: -; DNA: TGTGCCAGCAGCTTATTCACCAGCGGGATAGTTACCGGGGAGCTGTTTTTT; CDR3: CASSLFTSGIVTGELFF
V: TRBV7-2; D: TRBD2; J: TRBJ2-3; size: -; DNA: TGTGCCAGCAGCTTAAAGCGGGGGGGCACAGATACGCAGTATTTT; CDR3: CASSLKRGGTDTQYF
V: TRBV14; D: -; J: TRBJ1-5; size: -; DNA: TGTGCCAGCAGCCTGCGACAGAGAGGGCCCCAGCATTTT; CDR3: CASSLRQRGPQHF